The sequence of this TCR beta chain was determined in a study of metastatic and nonmetastatic thyroid tumors. TCRdb reassembled clones from the PCR reads with MiXCR. Of 42,000 or so clones in the sample, over 15% are singletons; the top ten hold roughly an eighth. This clone was observed at least ten times. Thyroid surgery took place with no prior treatment in any patient. The CDR3 is made up of 15 amino acids. Germline V gene sequence: CDR1 SNHLY, CDR2 FYNNEI. V lost 5 bases, J lost 5 bases, and 7 bases stayed unmatched. This clonotype was obtained from a female donor with papillary thyroid cancer or a benign thyroid nodule (not recorded which). Some clones in this sample may be carry-over from other donors' samples. Sequencing used tumor tissue. V gene TRBV2 combines with J gene TRBJ2-1; TRBD2 agrees at 9 bases. CDR3 nucleotides: TGTGCCAGCAGTAAAAGGCCTAGCGGGAACAATGAGCAGTTCTTC. The encoded protein is CASSKRPSGNNEQFF.